This is a list of T cell receptor beta chains from one sample in a study of T cells after posttransplantation cyclophosphamide. Some clones are missing from TCRdb's copy, which holds only in-frame ones; the method was immunoSEQ multiplex PCR. The sample gives roughly 30,000 clones, about 87% of which show up once; 14% to 15% is in the top ten. The material sequenced was PBMCs. These receptors all stem from a middle-aged woman with a blood cancer, CMV-positive, and with a related stem cell donor. Both conserved end residues are part of each CDR3. The order of the fields is V gene, J gene, D gene, clone size, CDR3 protein, CDR3 DNA. D genes are given only for firm matches. Part of the rows lack a size; the others show once, few, many or a class for expanded clones.

TRBV9	TRBJ1-5	TRBD1	-	CASSAGQGRQPQHF	TGTGCCAGCAGCGCGGGACAGGGACGTCAGCCCCAGCATTTT
TRBV4-1	TRBJ2-3	-	once	CASSAVSTDTQYF	TGCGCCAGCAGCGCAGTGAGCACAGATACGCAGTATTTT
TRBV7-9	TRBJ1-6	TRBD1	-	CASSSTGDLGNSPLHF	TGTGCCAGCAGCTCGACAGGGGATTTAGGTAATTCACCCCTCCACTTT
TRBV4-2	TRBJ1-4	TRBD1	-	CASSQDPGAGGNEKLFF	TGTGCCAGCAGCCAAGATCCAGGGGCAGGGGGAAACGAAAAACTGTTTTTT
TRBV7-8	TRBJ2-2	-	once	CASSLAVLQRPNTGELFF	TGTGCCAGCAGCTTAGCCGTCTTACAGCGGCCGAACACCGGGGAGCTGTTTTTT
TRBV6-5	TRBJ1-4	TRBD1	-	CASSFTTGQGGLFF	TGTGCCAGCAGTTTCACCACCGGACAGGGAGGGCTGTTTTTT
TRBV6-5	TRBJ1-1	-	-	CASSLRENTEAFF	TGTGCCAGCAGTCTACGGGAGAACACTGAAGCTTTCTTT
TRBV19	TRBJ1-1	TRBD1	-	CASSRDRTNTEAFF	TGTGCCAGTTCCCGGGACAGGACAAACACTGAAGCTTTCTTT
TRBV15	TRBJ2-1	TRBD1	-	CATSRVGDSFYNEQFF	TGTGCCACCAGCAGAGTGGGGGACAGTTTCTACAATGAGCAGTTCTTC
TRBV4-2	TRBJ2-5	TRBD1	-	CASSQDRTGGTQYF	TGTGCCAGCAGCCAAGATAGAACAGGGGGTACCCAGTACTTC
TRBV7-6	TRBJ1-1	-	-	CASTPGVAGTEAFF	TGTGCCAGCACTCCAGGGGTGGCCGGCACTGAAGCTTTCTTT
TRBV18	TRBJ2-5	-	-	CASSTGENRQYF	TGTGCCAGCTCAACGGGAGAGAATAGGCAGTACTTC
TRBV19	TRBJ2-7	-	-	CASSTDIAYEQYF	TGTGCCAGTAGTACCGACATCGCCTACGAGCAGTACTTC
TRBV19	TRBJ1-6	-	-	CASSIGRGFNSPLHF	TGTGCCAGTAGTATAGGGAGGGGCTTTAATTCACCCCTCCACTTT
TRBV6-1	TRBJ2-1	TRBD1	once	CASSDREGGNEQFF	TGTGCCAGCAGCGACAGGGAAGGAGGCAATGAGCAGTTCTTC